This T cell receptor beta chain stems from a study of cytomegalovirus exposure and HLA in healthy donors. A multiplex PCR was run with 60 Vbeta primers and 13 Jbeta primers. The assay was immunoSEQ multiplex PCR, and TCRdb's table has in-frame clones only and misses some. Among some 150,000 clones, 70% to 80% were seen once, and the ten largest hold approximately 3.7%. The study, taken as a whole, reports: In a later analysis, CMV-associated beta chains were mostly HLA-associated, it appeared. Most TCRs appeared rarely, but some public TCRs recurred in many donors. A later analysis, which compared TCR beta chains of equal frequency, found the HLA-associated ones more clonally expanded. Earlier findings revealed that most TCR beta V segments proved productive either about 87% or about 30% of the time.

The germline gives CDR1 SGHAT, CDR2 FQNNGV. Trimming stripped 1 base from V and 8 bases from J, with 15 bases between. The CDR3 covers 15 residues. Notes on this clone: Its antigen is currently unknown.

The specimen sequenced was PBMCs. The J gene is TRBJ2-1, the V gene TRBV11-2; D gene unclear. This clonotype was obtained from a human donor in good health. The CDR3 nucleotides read TGTGCCAGCAGCTTAGCGTTAACGCGGTACGATGAGCAGTTCTTC. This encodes CASSLALTRYDEQFF. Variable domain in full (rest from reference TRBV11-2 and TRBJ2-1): EAGVAQSPRYKIIEKRQSVAFWCNPISGHATLYWYQQILGQGPKLLIQFQNNGVVDDSQLPKDRFSAERLKGVDSTLKIQPAKLEDSAVYLCASSLALTRYDEQFFGPGTRLTVL.